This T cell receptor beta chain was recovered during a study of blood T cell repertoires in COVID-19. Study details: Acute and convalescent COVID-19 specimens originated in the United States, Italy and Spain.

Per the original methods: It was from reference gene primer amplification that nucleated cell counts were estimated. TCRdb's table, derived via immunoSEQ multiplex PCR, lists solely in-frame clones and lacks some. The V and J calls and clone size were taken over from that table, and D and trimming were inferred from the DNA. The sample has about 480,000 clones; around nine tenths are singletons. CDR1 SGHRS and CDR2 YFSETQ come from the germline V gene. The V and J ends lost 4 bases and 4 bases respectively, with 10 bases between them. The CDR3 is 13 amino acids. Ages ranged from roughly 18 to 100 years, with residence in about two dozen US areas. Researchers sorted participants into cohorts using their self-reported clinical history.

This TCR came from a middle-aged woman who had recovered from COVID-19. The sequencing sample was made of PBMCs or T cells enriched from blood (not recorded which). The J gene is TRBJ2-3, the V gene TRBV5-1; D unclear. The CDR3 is CASSLYRADTQYF. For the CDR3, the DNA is TGCGCCAGCAGCCTGTATCGGGCAGATACGCAGTATTTT.